This T cell receptor beta chain was found in a study of blood T cell repertoires in COVID-19. Study-wide background: Some COVID-19 samples were acute and others convalescent; all came from the United States, Italy and Spain. PBMCs, B-cell-depleted T cells, or T cells were the source of the cDNA or gDNA that made up the material.

Profiled with immunoSEQ multiplex PCR; TCRdb holds only in-frame clones, not every one. The repertoire consists of some 66,000 clones, with around 82% occurring once and the leading ten covering 6.6%. The CDR3 has 13 amino acids. In germline, CDR1 is SGHDT, CDR2 YYEEEE. Trimming cost V 4 bases and J 7 bases, with 12 bases left between them. Sequencing was performed on peripheral blood. The TCR originated in a man aged 60 to 69 with acute or convalescent COVID-19. The chain uses TRBV5-6 and TRBJ1-5; no clear D gene. The CDR3 DNA reads as TGTGCCAGCAGCACGGAGGAAGGGCAGCCCCAGCATTTT. Its translation: CASSTEEGQPQHF. Complete variable domain (other parts from reference TRBV5-6 and TRBJ1-5): DAGVTQSPTHLIKTRGQQVTLRCSPKSGHDTVSWYQQALGQGPQFIFQYYEEEERQRGNFPDRFSGHQFPNYSSELNVNALLLGDSALYLCASSTEEGQPQHFGDGTRLSIL.